The next 8 T cell receptor beta chains were all read from a single sample in a study of radiotherapy plus CTLA-4 blockade in lung cancer. Sequencing used immunoSEQ multiplex PCR; TCRdb keeps in-frame clones, though not all of them. The sample has 50,000 to 70,000 clones; approximately 82% are singletons. Material: peripheral blood, obtained from a patient treated with radiotherapy plus ipilimumab. The receptors were gathered from a human donor with non-small cell lung cancer whose response to radiotherapy plus ipilimumab could not be evaluated.

This clone was counted once. The J gene is TRBJ2-5, the V gene TRBV5-6; 7 bases align to TRBD2. The germline V gene encodes CDR1 SGHDT and CDR2 YYEEEE. The CDR3 sequence is 15 residues long. The trim removed 3 bases at V and 6 bases at J, leaving 11 bases unmatched. CDR3 DNA: TGTGCCAGCAGCTCGGGGGGTCTGGGTCAAAAGACCCAGTACTTC. This encodes CASSSGGLGQKTQYF.

This clone was counted a few times. The chain couples TRBV6-6 to TRBJ1-5, with unresolved D. Germline lookup yields CDR1 MNHNY and CDR2 SVGAGI (reference sequence). Trimming removed 5 bases at V and 6 bases at J, with 11 bases between. This CDR3 comprises 13 residues. CDR3 residues: CASSTKYSQPQHF. CDR3 nucleotides: TGTGCCAGCAGTACTAAGTATAGTCAGCCCCAGCATTTT.

CDR3 coding DNA: TGCGCCAGCAGCTTGTGGTCAGGGGCTGGAAACACCATATATTTT. Encoded protein: CASSLWSGAGNTIYF. This sequence joins TRBV5-1 and TRBJ1-3; maybe TRBD1 (6 bases). CDR1 is SGHRS and CDR2 is YFSETQ in the germline V gene. The CDR3 covers 15 residues. Trimming shortened V by 1 base and J by 2 bases, and 10 bases separated the two germline ends.

The chain couples TRBV4-3 to TRBJ2-5, with TRBD2 matching 8 bases. The CDR3 has 16 amino acids. Per the germline V gene, CDR1 is LGHNA and CDR2 is YSLEER. J was trimmed by 1 base and V by 0 bases; bases with no gene match: 4. The CDR3 protein is CASSQDLTSGQETQYF. Written as DNA, the CDR3 is TGCGCCAGCAGCCAAGATTTAACTAGCGGCCAAGAGACCCAGTACTTC.

The V gene is TRBV7-2, the J gene TRBJ2-2; D is unclear. The length of the CDR3 is 14 residues. CDR1 and CDR2 (germline): SGHTA, FQGNSA. With 5 bases removed from V and 1 base from J, the gap between germline ends came to 8 bases. CDR3 in DNA: TGTGCCAGCAGCACCCACAAGAACACCGGGGAGCTGTTTTTT. This translates into CASSTHKNTGELFF.

The rearrangement joins TRBV14 to TRBJ2-5, with 8 bases that match TRBD2. Trimming cost V 4 bases and J 4 bases; bases outside gene matches: 5. The CDR3 is made up of 14 amino acids. In germline, CDR1 is SGHDN, CDR2 FVKESK. The CDR3 is CASSPRLARETQYF. CDR3 in DNA: TGTGCCAGCAGCCCTAGACTAGCGCGAGAGACCCAGTACTTC. The variable domain in full, with the rest retrieved from reference TRBV14 and TRBJ2-5, is EAGVTQFPSHSVIEKGQTVTLRCDPISGHDNLYWYRRVMGKEIKFLLHFVKESKQDESGMPNNRFLAERTGGTYSTLKVQPAELEDSGVYFCASSPRLARETQYFGPGTRLLVL.

The rearrangement joins TRBV7-7 to TRBJ1-1, with a weak D call TRBD1 (5 bases). Trimming removed 5 bases from V and 5 bases from J, with 12 bases in between. Germline V gene lookup returns CDR1 SSHAT and CDR2 FNYEAQ (reference sequence). The CDR3 runs 13 residues. The CDR3 loop is CASSPVTGTEAFF. The CDR3 DNA sequence: TGTGCCAGCAGCCCCGTCACAGGAACTGAAGCTTTCTTT. Complete variable domain (other parts from reference TRBV7-7 and TRBJ1-1): GAGVSQSPRYKVTKRGQDVTLRCDPISSHATLYWYQQALGQGPEFLTYFNYEAQPDKSGLPSDRFSAERPEGSISTLTIQRTEQRDSAMYRCASSPVTGTEAFFGQGTRLTVV.

The chain recombines TRBV19 with TRBJ1-2; TRBD1 matches at 8 bases. This CDR3 region has 14 residues. Germline-derived CDR1 and CDR2 are LNHDA and SQIVND (reference sequence). Trimming at V came to 1 base and at J to 3 bases, leaving 1 base not matched to a gene. The CDR3: CASSIVQGDYGYTF. As DNA, the CDR3 is TGTGCCAGTAGTATAGTACAGGGGGACTATGGCTACACCTTC.